The clone carrying this TCR beta chain was observed a single time. Antigen unknown. This CDR3 is also generated by other DNA sequences in the sample. The PCR made use of 60 Vbeta and 13 Jbeta primers. Authors' processing steps: An analysis that came later counted approximately 76 million unique TCR beta chains, some 11 million shared. The data were produced by immunoSEQ multiplex PCR, yet TCRdb's version contains in-frame clones alone and is incomplete. V and J calls and clone size are those listed in that table; D and trimming were worked out from the DNA. The sample has more than 95,000 clones, around 82% seen once. This record comes from a study of cytomegalovirus exposure and HLA in healthy donors. Study results and caveats: Confirmation was obtained in vitro that three CMV-associated chains are specific for CMV antigens. TCR beta sequences reportedly predicted the HLA-A and HLA-B alleles of most subjects accurately.

Donors showed nominal health when sampled, although they likely had unrecorded immune exposures. With V trimmed by 0 bases and J by 5 bases, 6 bases remained unmatched. Germline V gene data show CDR1 as SGHRS and CDR2 as YFSETQ. The CDR3 spans 16 residues. The chain employs TRBV5-1 and TRBJ2-5, with 11 bases aligning to TRBD1. The TCR sequence derives from a man aged 35-49 years in good health and CMV-seronegative. Sequencing used PBMCs. CDR3 bases: TGCGCCAGCAGCTTGGCCGGGACAGGGGGTGTTGAGACCCAGTACTTC. Translated, it gives CASSLAGTGGVETQYF.